The 24 T cell receptor beta chains below come from one sample, sequenced in a study of shared clonotypes between healthy human individuals. Method: immunoSEQ multiplex PCR; TCRdb's copy keeps in-frame clones and lacks some. The sample has some 1.5 million clones, under 99% seen once. Specimen: naive CD4+ T cells sorted from blood. Specified subset: CD45RA+ positively selected. The source of these receptors is a man aged 25-40 years in good health.

The gene calls are TRBV7-7 and TRBJ2-7; 7 nucleotides match TRBD1. The trim removed 5 bases at V and 3 bases at J, leaving 7 bases unmatched. The germline V gene has CDR1 SSHAT and CDR2 FNYEAQ (reference sequence). The length of the CDR3 is 14 residues. For the CDR3, the DNA is TGTGCCAGCAGCGCCGCGGCAGGGGGCTACGAGCAGTACTTC. Translating gives CASSAAAGGYEQYF.

The chain links TRBV21-1 to TRBJ2-5; the table's D call, TRBD1, was not checked against the DNA. TRBV21-1 is shown as a pseudogene. CDR3 length equals 14 residues. The CDR3 here is CASSTQGARETQYF. CDR3 nucleotide sequence: TGTGCCAGCAGCACCCAGGGGGCGCGGGAGACCCAGTACTTC.

The chain recombines TRBV19 with TRBJ1-4; D uncertain. Trimming removed 3 bases at V and 4 bases at J, with 9 bases between. The CDR3 loop spans 14 amino acids. Germline values: CDR1 LNHDA, CDR2 SQIVND (reference sequence). CDR3 bases: TGTGCCAGTAGTATTTCGGTTAATAATGAAAAACTGTTTTTT. Translating gives CASSISVNNEKLFF.

The chain couples TRBV11-2 to TRBJ2-1; 13 nucleotides match TRBD2. The CDR3 consists of 19 residues. V dropped 4 bases and J dropped 6; count of bases not matched to a gene: 15. Looked up from germline, CDR1 is SGHAT and CDR2 is FQNNGV. CDR3 in DNA: TGTGCCAGCAGCTCATACCGGACTAGCGGGGGACGACTTTTCAATGAGCAGTTCTTC. It is translated as CASSSYRTSGGRLFNEQFF.

V and J are TRBV15 and TRBJ2-7; either TRBD1 or TRBD2 may fit D (5 bases each). This CDR3 region has 16 residues. Germline CDR1 reads LNHNV; CDR2 reads YYDKDF (reference sequence). V lost 2 bases and J lost 3, with 17 bases in between. The CDR3 DNA reads as TGTGCCACCAGCAGAACCCCCGGGACGGGAAACTACGAGCAGTACTTC. It encodes CATSRTPGTGNYEQYF. The whole variable domain, filled in from reference TRBV15 and TRBJ2-7, reads DAMVIQNPRYQVTQFGKPVTLSCSQTLNHNVMYWYQQKSSQAPKLLFHYYDKDFNNEADTPDNFQSRRPNTSFCFLDIRSPGLGDTAMYLCATSRTPGTGNYEQYFGPGTRLTVT.

The CDR3 DNA follows: TGTGCCAGCAGTTCCCTTCCAGTCGGGGGGAACAATGAGCAGTTCTTC. Protein product: CASSSLPVGGNNEQFF. This chain links TRBV27 with TRBJ2-1; the match to TRBD2 covers 7 bases. The CDR3 has 16 amino acids. J was trimmed by 5 bases and V by 4 bases; bases with no gene match: 11. Germline V gene data show CDR1 as MNHEY and CDR2 as SMNVEV (reference sequence).

The chain couples TRBV18 to TRBJ2-1; D remains unclear. Germline CDR1 KGHSH, CDR2 LQKENI. This CDR3 comprises 15 residues. V was clipped by 0 bases and J by 9 bases, with 15 bases between them. The CDR3 protein is CASSPPAQFRGEQFF. Written as DNA, the CDR3 is TGTGCCAGCTCACCACCGGCGCAGTTCCGAGGTGAGCAGTTCTTC. The variable domain in full, completed from reference TRBV18 and TRBJ2-1, reads NAGVMQNPRHLVRRRGQEARLRCSPMKGHSHVYWYRQLPEEGLKFMVYLQKENIIDESGMPKERFSAEFPKEGPSILRIQQVVRGDSAAYFCASSPPAQFRGEQFFGPGTRLTVL.

The genes are TRBV5-4 and TRBJ2-5; 14 bases agree with TRBD2. Trimming cost V 4 bases and J 5 bases; bases outside gene matches: 10. CDR3 length: 17 amino acids. The germline V gene encodes CDR1 SGHNT and CDR2 YYREEE (reference sequence). CDR3 DNA: TGTGCCAGCAGCCAGGGACTAGCGGGAGTAGGAGGGGAGACCCAGTACTTC. Its protein is CASSQGLAGVGGETQYF.

This chain links TRBV28 with TRBJ2-5, with 7 bases fitting TRBD1. The CDR3 has 15 amino acids. The germline CDR1 and CDR2 sequences are MDHEN and SYDVKM. V dropped 6 bases and J dropped 4; count of bases not matched to a gene: 11. The CDR3 DNA reads as TGTGCCAGCAGCATAGGGACAGTCCCCCGAGAGACCCAGTACTTC. Protein: CASSIGTVPRETQYF.

This chain joins TRBV11-2 and TRBJ2-3; 10 bases align to TRBD2. V gave up 2 bases and J gave up 4 bases; unmatched junction bases: 6. CDR3 size: 16 residues. CDR1 and CDR2 (germline): SGHAT, FQNNGV. The DNA for the CDR3 is TGTGCCAGCAGCTTACTATCTAGCGGGAGCCCAGATACGCAGTATTTT. It yields the protein CASSLLSSGSPDTQYF.

The rearrangement uses TRBV2 and TRBJ2-1; the D gene is possibly TRBD2 (7 bases). Deletions cut 9 bases from V and 2 bases from J, with 14 bases between. The CDR3 loop spans 14 amino acids. Germline CDR1 SNHLY, CDR2 FYNNEI. The CDR3 spells CASRGTTPYNEQFF. CDR3 sequence (DNA): TGTGCCAGTAGGGGGACTACCCCCTACAATGAGCAGTTCTTC.

V gene TRBV4-2 combines with J gene TRBJ1-5; a weak D match, TRBD1 (5 bases). Between the trimmed V and J ends, which lost 4 bases and 1 base, there was a span of 14 bases. In germline, CDR1 is LGHNA, CDR2 YNFKEQ. The CDR3 loop spans 16 amino acids. In nucleotides, the CDR3 is TGTGCCAGCAGCCTCGGGGGGAGGGTCAGCAATCAGCCCCAGCATTTT. It is translated as CASSLGGRVSNQPQHF.

This clone is a singleton in its sample. The chain is built from TRBV30 and TRBJ1-2; TRBD1 is a possible D gene (5 bases). V was shortened by 4 bases and J by 8 bases, with 11 bases between the two germline ends. The germline V gene encodes CDR1 GTSNPN and CDR2 SVGIG (reference sequence). This CDR3 has 11 residues. CDR3 region: CAWTRQRGYTF. CDR3 sequence (DNA): TGTGCCTGGACCAGACAGCGAGGCTACACCTTC.

V gene TRBV5-6 combines with J gene TRBJ2-1, with a tentative D call TRBD1 (7 bases). Germline CDR1 and CDR2: SGHDT and YYEEEE. Trimming removed 4 bases from V and 6 bases from J, with 20 bases in between. This CDR3 region has 16 residues. This CDR3 reads CASSLISGGGVNEQFF. The CDR3 DNA sequence: TGTGCCAGCAGCCTCATCTCAGGGGGAGGTGTCAATGAGCAGTTCTTC. The full variable domain, completed using reference TRBV5-6 and TRBJ2-1, is DAGVTQSPTHLIKTRGQQVTLRCSPKSGHDTVSWYQQALGQGPQFIFQYYEEEERQRGNFPDRFSGHQFPNYSSELNVNALLLGDSALYLCASSLISGGGVNEQFFGPGTRLTVL.

The sample holds one count of this clone. The chain uses TRBV6-5 and TRBJ1-4; D is unclear. The CDR3 runs 15 residues. V lost 2 bases, J lost 8 bases, and 15 bases lay in between. Per the germline V gene, CDR1 is MNHEY and CDR2 is SVGAGI. The CDR3: CASSYRRGQTEKLFF. In DNA, the CDR3 is TGTGCCAGCAGTTACAGGCGGGGTCAGACAGAAAAACTGTTTTTT.

This clone appeared a single time. V and J are TRBV6-1 and TRBJ2-3, with 7 bases matching TRBD2. The CDR3 runs to 13 residues. Germline CDR1 MNHNS, CDR2 SASEGT. J gave up 14 bases and V 6 bases, and 14 bases lay outside the gene matches. As DNA, the CDR3 is TGTGCCAGCAGCGGGAGGAAAGAAGGCTATTGGTATTTT. Residues: CASSGRKEGYWYF.

This rearrangement joins TRBV7-3 to TRBJ1-1; D is unresolved. Deletions cut 5 bases from V and 1 base from J, with 8 bases between. The germline gives CDR1 SGHTA, CDR2 FQGTGA. This CDR3 region has 13 residues. This CDR3 reads CASSKNSNTEAFF. CDR3 DNA sequence: TGTGCCAGCAGCAAAAATTCGAACACTGAAGCTTTCTTT.

V is TRBV7-9 and J is TRBJ1-2; 7 bases map to TRBD1. The J segment lost 1 base and the V segment lost 2 bases, leaving 4 bases of the junction unmatched. Germline V lookup: CDR1 SEHNR, CDR2 FQNEAQ (reference sequence). The CDR3 has 15 residues. CDR3: CASSLRDSVNYGYTF. The CDR3 DNA reads TGTGCCAGCAGCTTAAGGGACAGCGTTAACTATGGCTACACCTTC.

The chain has TRBV11-3 and TRBJ2-7; TRBD1 matches 9 bases. The CDR3 length is 15 residues. The junction had 9 bases not matched to a gene; V was cut back by 5 bases and J by 4 bases. CDR1 and CDR2 from the germline V gene are SGHNT and YENEEA. DNA of the CDR3: TGTGCCAGCAGCCCTGGGACAGGGAGCCTTTACGAGCAGTACTTC. This encodes CASSPGTGSLYEQYF.

Comment on this clone: An end of the junction does not agree with germline; a read error may underlie this. The chain links TRBV14 to TRBJ1-2; no clear D. Germline CDR1 reads SGHDN; CDR2 reads FVKESK. The CDR3 is 14 residues long. CDR3 nucleotide sequence: TGTGCCAGCAGCCAAAACAACGGGATACTTGGTTTCGGGTTC. Amino acid sequence: CASSQNNGILGFGF.

The chain joins TRBV11-3 to TRBJ2-1; D is undetermined. CDR1 and CDR2 from the germline V gene are SGHNT and YENEEA. The V end was cut by 2 bases, the J end by 5 bases, with 10 bases between. CDR3 length: 14 amino acids. DNA of the CDR3: TGTGCCAGCAGCTTAACCAGAGAGAACAATGAGCAGTTCTTC. It codes for CASSLTRENNEQFF.

The rearrangement links TRBV7-2 to TRBJ2-5; 7 nucleotides line up with TRBD1. V trimming: 1 base; J trimming: 3 bases; junction bases outside the gene matches: 5. Germline CDR1 SGHTA, CDR2 FQGNSA. The CDR3 extends over 15 amino acids. CDR3 in amino acids: CASSLVGQAEETQYF. CDR3 in DNA: TGTGCCAGCAGCTTAGTTGGACAGGCGGAAGAGACCCAGTACTTC.

This clone was recorded only once. The chain links TRBV7-2 to TRBJ1-2; TRBD1 matches at 12 bases. This CDR3 has 15 amino acids. CDR1 is SGHTA, CDR2 FQGNSA, per germline. The V and J ends lost 5 bases and 3 bases, in that order; junction bases with no gene match: 4. The CDR3 DNA is TGTGCCAGCAGCCACGGGACAGGGGGCTACTATGGCTACACCTTC. Translation: CASSHGTGGYYGYTF.

As regards this clone: This CDR3 is also generated by other DNA sequences in the sample. The chain employs TRBV6-4 and TRBJ1-1, with D unclear. Looked up from germline, CDR1 is MRHNA and CDR2 is SNTAGT. This CDR3 contains 13 residues. Deletions cut 4 bases from V and 1 base from J, with 7 bases between. The CDR3 DNA is TGTGCCAGCAGTGTCGATAGGAACACTGAAGCTTTCTTT. Translation gives CASSVDRNTEAFF.